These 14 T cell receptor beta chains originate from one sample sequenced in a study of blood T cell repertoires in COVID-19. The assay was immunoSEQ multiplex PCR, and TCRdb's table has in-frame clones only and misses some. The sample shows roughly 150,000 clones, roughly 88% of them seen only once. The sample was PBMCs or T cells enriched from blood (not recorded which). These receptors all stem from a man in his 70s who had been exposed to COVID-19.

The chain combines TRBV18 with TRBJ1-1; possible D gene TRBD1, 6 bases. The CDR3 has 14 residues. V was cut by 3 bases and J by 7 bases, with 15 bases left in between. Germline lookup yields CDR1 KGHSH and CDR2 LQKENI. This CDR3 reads CASSPVQGTNEAFF. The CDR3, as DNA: TGTGCCAGCTCACCCGTGCAGGGGACGAATGAAGCTTTCTTT.

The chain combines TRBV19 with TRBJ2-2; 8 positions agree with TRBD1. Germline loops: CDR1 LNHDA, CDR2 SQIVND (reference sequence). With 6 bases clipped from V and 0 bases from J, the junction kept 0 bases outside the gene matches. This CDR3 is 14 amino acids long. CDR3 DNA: TGTGCCAGTAGGGGACAGGCGAACACCGGGGAGCTGTTTTTT. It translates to CASRGQANTGELFF.

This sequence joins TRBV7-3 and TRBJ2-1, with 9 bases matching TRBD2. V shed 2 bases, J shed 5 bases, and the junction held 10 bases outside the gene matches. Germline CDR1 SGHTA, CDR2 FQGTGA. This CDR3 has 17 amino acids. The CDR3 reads CASSLASGARADNEQFF. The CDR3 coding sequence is TGTGCCAGCAGCTTAGCTAGCGGGGCCAGGGCGGACAATGAGCAGTTCTTC.

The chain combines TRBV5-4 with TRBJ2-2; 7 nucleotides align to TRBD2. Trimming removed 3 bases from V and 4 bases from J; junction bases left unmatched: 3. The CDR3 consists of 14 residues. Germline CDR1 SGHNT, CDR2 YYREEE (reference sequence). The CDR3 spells CASSSLAGTGELFF. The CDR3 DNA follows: TGTGCCAGCAGCTCTTTAGCGGGCACCGGGGAGCTGTTTTTT.

The CDR3: CASSQGRPNTEAFF. The CDR3 coding sequence is TGTGCCAGCAGCCAAGGCAGGCCGAACACTGAAGCTTTCTTT. The chain employs TRBV14 and TRBJ1-1; no clear D. CDR3 size: 14 residues. The germline V gene has CDR1 SGHDN and CDR2 FVKESK. V dropped 1 base and J dropped 1 base, with 7 bases sitting between them.

This CDR3 is CASSQATGVSSPLHF. The CDR3 bases are TGCGCCAGCAGCCAAGCGACAGGGGTCTCCTCACCCCTCCACTTT. V and J are TRBV4-1 and TRBJ1-6, with 8 bases fitting TRBD1. The CDR3 runs to 15 residues. V gave up 1 base and J gave up 10 bases; unmatched junction bases: 6. Germline loops: CDR1 MGHRA, CDR2 YSYEKL.

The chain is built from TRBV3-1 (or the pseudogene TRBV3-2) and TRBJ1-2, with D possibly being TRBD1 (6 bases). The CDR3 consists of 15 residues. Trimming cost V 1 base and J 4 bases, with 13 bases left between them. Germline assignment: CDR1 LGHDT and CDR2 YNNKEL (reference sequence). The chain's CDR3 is CASSQGLWTAYGYTF. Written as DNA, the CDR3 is TGTGCCAGCAGCCAAGGTCTCTGGACAGCCTATGGCTACACCTTC.

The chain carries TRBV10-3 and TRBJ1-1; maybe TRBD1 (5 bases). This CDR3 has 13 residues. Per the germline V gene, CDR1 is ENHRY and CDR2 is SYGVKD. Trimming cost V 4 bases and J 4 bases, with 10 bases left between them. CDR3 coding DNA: TGTGCCATCAGTGGCCCCGGGGGCACTGAAGCTTTCTTT. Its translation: CAISGPGGTEAFF.

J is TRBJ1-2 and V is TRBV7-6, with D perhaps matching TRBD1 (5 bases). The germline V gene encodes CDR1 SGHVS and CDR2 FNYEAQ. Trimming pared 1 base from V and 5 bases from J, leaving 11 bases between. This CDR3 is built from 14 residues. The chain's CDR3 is CASSLGSGVYGYTF. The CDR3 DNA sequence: TGTGCCAGCAGCTTAGGTTCGGGGGTTTATGGCTACACCTTC. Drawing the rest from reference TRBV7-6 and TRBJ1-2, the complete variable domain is GAGVSQSPRYKVTKRGQDVALRCDPISGHVSLYWYRQALGQGPEFLTYFNYEAQQDKSGLPNDRFSAERPEGSISTLTIQRTEQRDSAMYRCASSLGSGVYGYTFGSGTRLTVV.

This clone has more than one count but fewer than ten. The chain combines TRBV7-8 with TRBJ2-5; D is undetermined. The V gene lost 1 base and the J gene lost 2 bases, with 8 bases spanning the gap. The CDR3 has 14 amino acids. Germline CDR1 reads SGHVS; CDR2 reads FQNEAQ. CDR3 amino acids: CASSLVRQQETQYF. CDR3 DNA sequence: TGTGCCAGCAGCTTAGTTCGACAACAAGAGACCCAGTACTTC.

The CDR3 DNA reads as TGTGCCAGCAGCTTATTTTTTGGGACAGAAGCTTTCTTT. Residues: CASSLFFGTEAFF. V and J are TRBV7-2 and TRBJ1-1; a weak D match, TRBD1 (6 bases). The ends were cut back, 2 bases at V and 8 bases at J, with 12 bases in the middle. The CDR3 has 13 residues. Looked up from germline, CDR1 is SGHTA and CDR2 is FQGNSA.

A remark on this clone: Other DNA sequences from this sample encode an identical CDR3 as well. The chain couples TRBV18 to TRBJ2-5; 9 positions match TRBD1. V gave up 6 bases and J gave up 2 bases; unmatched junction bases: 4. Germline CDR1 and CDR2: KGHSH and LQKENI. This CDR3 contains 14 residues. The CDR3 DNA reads TGTGCCAGCTCCCTTGGGACAGGGCAAGAGACCCAGTACTTC. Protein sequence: CASSLGTGQETQYF.

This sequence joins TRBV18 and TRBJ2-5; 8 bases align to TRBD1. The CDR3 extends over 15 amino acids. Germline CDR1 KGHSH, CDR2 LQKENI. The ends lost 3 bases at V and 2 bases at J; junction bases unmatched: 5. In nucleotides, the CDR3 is TGTGCCAGCTCACCGGGAACAGGGGGTCAAGAGACCCAGTACTTC. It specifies CASSPGTGGQETQYF.

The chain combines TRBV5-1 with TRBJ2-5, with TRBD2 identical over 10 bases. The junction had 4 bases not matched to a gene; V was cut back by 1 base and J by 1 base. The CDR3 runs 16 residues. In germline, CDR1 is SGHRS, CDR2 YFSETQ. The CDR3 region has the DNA TGCGCCAGCAGCTTGATCCCTAGCGGGGGCCAAGAGACCCAGTACTTC. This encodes CASSLIPSGGQETQYF.